In its sample, the clone carrying this TCR beta chain was seen many times. Its antigen is undetermined. Through Arm-PCR of CDR3 regions and iRepertoire HTBI primers, TCR beta libraries were built. A single record per CDR3 protein comes from TCRdb applying MiXCR to the multiplex PCR reads. The table includes about 520,000 distinct CDR3 sequences, more than 10% detected once. The entry originates in a study of regulatory T cells in long-lasting Graves disease. Study observations and caveats: Segments TRBV28, TRBJ1-2 and TRBJ2-5 showed preferential usage in persistent disease.

This CDR3 is 14 amino acids long. J was trimmed by 3 bases and V by 4 bases; bases with no gene match: 4. Germline V gene data show CDR1 as LNHDA and CDR2 as SQIVND (reference sequence). Stated time point: newly diagnosed GD, antithyroid drugs for less than 3 months. Preparation of the TCR library used RNA extracted from PBMCs. It was by American Thyroid Association guidelines that Graves' disease was diagnosed. Separately, the same data were catalogued under a study of T cells in Graves' hyperthyroidism and ophthalmopathy. In that study: First-round RT-PCR targeting the TCR CDR3 was performed with the HTBI primer set. Clonotypes that were expanded in thyroid above 0.001 mostly appeared in blood too.

Here the sequenced sample was peripheral blood mononuclear cells (PBMCs), taken at new diagnosis, from a patient treated with antithyroid drugs. The TCR sequence derives from a woman in her twenties or thirties with Graves disease. The chain employs TRBV19 and TRBJ2-7, with 9 positions matching TRBD1. CDR3 protein: CASSRQGDVYEQYF. The CDR3 DNA reads as TGTGCCAGTAGTAGACAGGGGGACGTCTACGAGCAGTACTTC.